These 24 T cell receptor beta chains share one sample of origin, sequenced in a study of cytomegalovirus exposure and HLA in healthy donors. 13 Jbeta primers and 60 Vbeta primers were used for the PCR. Profiling relied on immunoSEQ multiplex PCR, and the TCRdb table lists in-frame clones only, not all of them. This sample has 150,000 or so clones, with 80% found just once. Sequencing was done on a sample of PBMCs. The receptors stem from a man aged 18 to 30 in good health and CMV-seropositive.

The chain recombines TRBV9 with TRBJ1-2, with 10 bases lining up with TRBD1. CDR3 length: 16 amino acids. Germline V gene data show CDR1 as SGDLS and CDR2 as YYNGEE. Losses at the gene ends were 3 bases for V and 0 bases for J; bases not matched to a gene: 5. DNA for the CDR3: TGTGCCAGCAGCGAGGGGGGACAGGGGACTAACTATGGCTACACCTTC. It specifies CASSEGGQGTNYGYTF. Using reference TRBV9 and TRBJ1-2 for the parts outside the CDR3, the full variable domain is DSGVTQTPKHLITATGQRVTLRCSPRSGDLSVYWYQQSLDQGLQFLIQYYNGEERAKGNILERFSAQQFPDLHSELNLSSLELGDSALYFCASSEGGQGTNYGYTFGSGTRLTVV.

The rearrangement links TRBV9 to TRBJ2-2; 7 bases line up with TRBD2. CDR3 length equals 15 residues. The germline V gene encodes CDR1 SGDLS and CDR2 YYNGEE. Trimming took 3 bases from V and 6 from J; bases not matched to a gene: 8. CDR3 residues: CASSEGTTPSGELFF. In DNA, the CDR3 is TGTGCCAGCAGCGAGGGGACTACTCCGTCCGGGGAGCTGTTTTTT.

The chain uses TRBV25-1 and TRBJ2-2, with 9 positions matching TRBD2. Per the germline V gene, CDR1 is MGHDK and CDR2 is SYGVNS. CDR3 length equals 16 residues. With V trimmed by 7 bases and J by 4 bases, 10 bases remained unmatched. The CDR3 DNA is TGTGCCAGCATGCGGGGGGGGCCTCGTAGCACCGGGGAGCTGTTTTTT. Its protein product is CASMRGGPRSTGELFF.

V is TRBV19 and J is TRBJ2-5, with 8 bases lining up with TRBD2. Germline V gene data show CDR1 as LNHDA and CDR2 as SQIVND (reference sequence). The CDR3 runs to 16 residues. After removal of 5 bases from V and 5 bases from J, the junction contained 13 bases not matched to a gene. CDR3 bases: TGTGCCAGTAGTCCGAGGGGCGGACTAGCTTCGGAGACCCAGTACTTC. Its translation: CASSPRGGLASETQYF.

The CDR3 nucleotides read TGTGCCAGCAGTTTGGGACAGAGATACTACGAGCAGTACTTC. It specifies CASSLGQRYYEQYF. The chain carries TRBV27 and TRBJ2-7; 7 nucleotides align to TRBD1. The germline gives CDR1 MNHEY, CDR2 SMNVEV (reference sequence). With 3 bases clipped from V and 3 bases from J, the junction kept 5 bases outside the gene matches. The CDR3 extends over 14 amino acids.

The V call is TRBV7-2, the J call TRBJ1-1; D possibly corresponds to TRBD1 (6 bases). V dropped 3 bases and J dropped 4 bases, with 9 bases sitting between them. The CDR3 is 13 residues long. The germline V gene encodes CDR1 SGHTA and CDR2 FQGNSA. In DNA form, the CDR3 reads TGTGCCAGCAGCTTTGGGGGCAGCACTGAAGCTTTCTTT. It specifies CASSFGGSTEAFF.

This chain uses TRBV7-8 with TRBJ1-5, with TRBD1 as a possible D gene (5 bases). V lost 0 bases, J lost 0 bases, and 27 bases lay in between. Germline V gene data show CDR1 as SGHVS and CDR2 as FQNEAQ. CDR3 size: 22 residues. This chain's CDR3 is CASSLARLGDTVGSNSNQPQHF. In nucleotides, the CDR3 is TGTGCCAGCAGCTTAGCCCGTTTGGGGGATACCGTCGGGAGCAATAGCAATCAGCCCCAGCATTTT.

The chain recombines TRBV18 with TRBJ1-5, with 7 bases matching TRBD1. Germline assignment: CDR1 KGHSH and CDR2 LQKENI. J gave up 6 bases and V 5 bases, and 7 bases lay outside the gene matches. The CDR3 is 14 residues long. CDR3 in DNA: TGTGCCAGCTCATTGGGACAGCTCTCTCAGCCCCAGCATTTT. It encodes CASSLGQLSQPQHF. Combining the CDR3 with reference TRBV18 and TRBJ1-5 gives the whole variable domain NAGVMQNPRHLVRRRGQEARLRCSPMKGHSHVYWYRQLPEEGLKFMVYLQKENIIDESGMPKERFSAEFPKEGPSILRIQQVVRGDSAAYFCASSLGQLSQPQHFGDGTRLSIL.

This clone was seen a handful of times. CDR3 sequence reads: CASRETGTPEAFF. The CDR3 coding sequence is TGTGCCAGCAGGGAAACAGGGACGCCTGAAGCTTTCTTT. V is TRBV5-4 and J is TRBJ1-1, with a possible D match to TRBD1 (6 bases). The CDR3 has 13 amino acids. V lost 5 bases and J lost 6, with 14 bases in between. Per germline, CDR1 SGHNT and CDR2 YYREEE (reference sequence).

The J gene is TRBJ1-5, the V gene TRBV6-4, with unresolved D. Deletions cut 5 bases from V and 7 bases from J, with 12 bases between. The CDR3 is 13 residues long. The germline gives CDR1 MRHNA, CDR2 SNTAGT. CDR3 coding DNA: TGTGCCAGCAGTTTTGAGGCTGGGCAGCCCCAGCATTTT. Its translation: CASSFEAGQPQHF.

The rearrangement uses TRBV7-9 and TRBJ1-2; possible D gene TRBD1, 6 bases. The CDR3 extends over 16 amino acids. Germline lookup yields CDR1 SEHNR and CDR2 FQNEAQ (reference sequence). Trimming shortened V by 5 bases and J by 8 bases, and 24 bases separated the two germline ends. The CDR3 reads CASSPIKGELILGYTF. The CDR3 nucleotides read TGTGCCAGCAGCCCTATTAAGGGGGAATTAATTCTGGGCTACACCTTC.

The CDR3 region is CASSSLRGAPVGELFF. The CDR3 DNA reads TGTGCCAGCAGCTCCTTACGGGGGGCGCCGGTCGGGGAGCTGTTTTTT. The V and J genes are TRBV7-9 and TRBJ2-2, with D perhaps matching TRBD2 (7 bases). Germline-derived CDR1 and CDR2 are SEHNR and FQNEAQ (reference sequence). The CDR3 totals 16 residues. The ends were cut back, 4 bases at V and 7 bases at J, with 19 bases in the middle. Combining the CDR3 with reference TRBV7-9 and TRBJ2-2 gives the whole variable domain DTGVSQNPRHKITKRGQNVTFRCDPISEHNRLYWYRQTLGQGPEFLTYFQNEAQLEKSRLLSDRFSAERPKGSFSTLEIQRTEQGDSAMYLCASSSLRGAPVGELFFGEGSRLTVL.

This chain connects TRBV7-2 to TRBJ2-2; TRBD1 matches 10 bases. Germline CDR1 is SGHTA and CDR2 is FQGNSA. The junction had 4 bases not matched to a gene; V was cut back by 6 bases and J by 6 bases. This CDR3 comprises 14 residues. CDR3 in amino acids: CASSSGQGAGELFF. In nucleotides, the CDR3 is TGTGCCAGCAGTTCCGGACAGGGGGCCGGGGAGCTGTTTTTT.

This clone was detected once. The V and J genes are TRBV19 and TRBJ1-5; 9 bases match TRBD1. Germline loops: CDR1 LNHDA, CDR2 SQIVND (reference sequence). The CDR3 totals 15 residues. V shed 5 bases, J shed 4 bases, and the junction held 6 bases outside the gene matches. CDR3: CASSAGTGSNQPQHF. CDR3 DNA: TGTGCCAGTAGTGCCGGGACAGGGAGTAATCAGCCCCAGCATTTT.

The chain carries TRBV9 and TRBJ1-2; TRBD1 agrees at 8 bases. V shed 2 bases, J shed 5 bases, and the junction held 8 bases outside the gene matches. Germline assignment: CDR1 SGDLS and CDR2 YYNGEE. The CDR3 covers 15 residues. The CDR3 sequence: CASSVTDRVGYGYTF. The CDR3 DNA is TGTGCCAGCAGCGTTACGGACAGGGTGGGGTATGGCTACACCTTC.

The sample holds one count of this clone. The rearrangement joins TRBV28 to TRBJ1-4; the match to TRBD1 covers 8 bases. Germline V gene data show CDR1 as MDHEN and CDR2 as SYDVKM. Trimming at V came to 6 bases and at J to 7 bases, leaving 10 bases not matched to a gene. This CDR3 region has 15 residues. This CDR3 is CASRGRTGTGEKLFF. Written as DNA, the CDR3 is TGTGCCAGCAGGGGCCGTACCGGGACAGGTGAAAAACTGTTTTTT.

V and J are TRBV15 and TRBJ1-1; TRBD1 matches at 7 bases. With V trimmed by 1 base and J by 3 bases, 8 bases remained unmatched. CDR1 and CDR2 (germline): LNHNV, YYDKDF (reference sequence). The CDR3 runs to 16 residues. The CDR3 region is CATSRGPYQGDTEAFF. CDR3 sequence (DNA): TGTGCCACCAGCAGAGGTCCCTATCAGGGGGACACTGAAGCTTTCTTT.

Here the CDR3 reads CAARQGQMNYGYTF. In nucleotides, the CDR3 is TGTGCCGCCCGACAGGGACAGATGAATTATGGCTACACCTTC. The chain links TRBV6-5 to TRBJ1-2; 7 bases align to TRBD1. CDR1 is MNHEY and CDR2 is SVGAGI in the germline V gene. The CDR3 is 14 residues long. The V and J ends lost 11 bases and 5 bases, in that order; junction bases with no gene match: 14.

This clone was found a few times. The CDR3 DNA follows: TGTGCCAGCAGCTTACTTGGGGCGCTTAGTGAAAAACTGTTTTTT. As protein: CASSLLGALSEKLFF. V and J are TRBV7-2 and TRBJ1-4; D is possibly TRBD1 (5 bases). CDR1 and CDR2 (germline): SGHTA, FQGNSA. The V and J ends lost 2 bases and 7 bases respectively, with 14 bases between them. CDR3 size: 15 residues.

The V and J genes are TRBV27 and TRBJ2-1, with 7 bases fitting TRBD1. In germline, CDR1 is MNHEY, CDR2 SMNVEV (reference sequence). The junction had 6 bases not matched to a gene; V was cut back by 6 bases and J by 4 bases. CDR3 size: 14 residues. The CDR3 sequence: CASSRGSWYNEQFF. The CDR3 DNA follows: TGTGCCAGCAGCAGGGGGTCATGGTACAATGAGCAGTTCTTC.

This clone has only a few counts. This chain connects TRBV9 to TRBJ1-2; D may be TRBD1 (5 bases). CDR1 is SGDLS and CDR2 is YYNGEE in the germline V gene. The length of the CDR3 is 14 residues. The ends were cut back, 0 bases at V and 0 bases at J, with 6 bases in the middle. The DNA of the CDR3 is TGTGCCAGCAGCGTAGCAGGGCCTAACTATGGCTACACCTTC. Its translation: CASSVAGPNYGYTF.

The chain has TRBV7-2 and TRBJ2-5, with D possibly being TRBD2 (6 bases). This CDR3 spans 12 amino acids. From germline, CDR1 is SGHTA and CDR2 FQGNSA. Trimming cost V 7 bases and J 5 bases, with 11 bases left between them. The CDR3, as DNA: TGTGCCAGCATCCTAGGAGGGGAGACCCAGTACTTC. Translating gives CASILGGETQYF. Full variable domain (remainder filled in from reference TRBV7-2 and TRBJ2-5): GAGVSQSPSNKVTEKGKDVELRCDPISGHTALYWYRQSLGQGLEFLIYFQGNSAPDKSGLPSDRFSAERTGGSVSTLTIQRTQQEDSAVYLCASILGGETQYFGPGTRLLVL.

The chain is built from TRBV28 and TRBJ2-3; 7 bases are a match to TRBD2. Germline values: CDR1 MDHEN, CDR2 SYDVKM. The CDR3 contains 14 residues. V trimming: 4 bases; J trimming: 5 bases; junction bases outside the gene matches: 6. CDR3 protein: CASSSSGTRDTQYF. CDR3 DNA sequence: TGTGCCAGCAGTTCGAGCGGGACGAGAGATACGCAGTATTTT.

The chain employs TRBV7-2 and TRBJ2-7; 12 nucleotides match TRBD2. Per the germline V gene, CDR1 is SGHTA and CDR2 is FQGNSA. V trimming: 6 bases; J trimming: 7 bases; junction bases outside the gene matches: 10. This CDR3 region has 15 residues. CDR3 bases: TGTGCCAGCAGTACCAAAACTAGCGGGAGGATTGAGCAGTACTTC. As protein: CASSTKTSGRIEQYF.